The T cell receptor beta chain under discussion was sequenced for a study of identical twins. Germline V CDR1 and CDR2: SGHNT, YENEEA. Trimming took off 5 bases at V and 5 bases at J, with 16 bases between the two ends. This CDR3 is built from 15 residues. TCRdb re-analysed the 5' RACE reads in MiXCR, keeping a single row per CDR3 protein. The data show 570,000 or so distinct CDR3 sequences, roughly 9.5% seen once. These sequences were also reported in another study, on yellow fever vaccine responses in identical twins. As that report states: Twins reportedly mounted vaccine T cell responses that seemed partly convergent, partly personalized.

The source of this sequence is a young woman in good health. This chain links TRBV11-3 with TRBJ2-1, with a weak D call TRBD2 (5 bases). Sequencing input: PBMCs. CDR3 nucleotides: TGTGCCAGCAGCCCTCGTTGGACGGGAAACAATGAGCAGTTCTTC. Translating it yields CASSPRWTGNNEQFF.